What follows are 26 T cell receptor beta chains derived from one specimen sequenced in a study of T-cell memory formation after mild COVID-19. TCRdb re-called the 5' RACE reads through MiXCR, storing one row per CDR3 protein. The sample lists some 50,000 distinct CDR3 sequences, about 28% occurring once. The source material was PBMCs or a T cell subset sorted from them (not recorded which). These TCRs come from a man younger than 35 who had mild COVID-19 (a few samples of this study predate the infection). Cell type and time point are not known.

The gene calls are TRBV27 and TRBJ2-1; D is unclear. V lost 5 bases and J lost 8, with 10 bases in between. In germline, CDR1 is MNHEY, CDR2 SMNVEV (reference sequence). The CDR3 is 12 residues long. CDR3: CASSPALHEQFF. Here the CDR3 DNA reads TGTGCCAGCAGTCCCGCTCTGCATGAGCAGTTCTTC.

V gene TRBV4-3 combines with J gene TRBJ2-3; no definite D call. The CDR3 extends over 16 amino acids. Germline CDR1 and CDR2: LGHNA and YSLEER. Trimming stripped 1 base from V and 0 bases from J, with 11 bases between. This CDR3 is CASSQAAETSTDTQYF. Here the CDR3 DNA reads TGCGCCAGCAGCCAAGCTGCCGAGACTAGCACAGATACGCAGTATTTT.

The rearrangement joins TRBV4-1 to TRBJ2-7; possibly TRBD1 for D (6 bases). The germline V gene has CDR1 MGHRA and CDR2 YSYEKL. The V and J ends lost 0 bases and 4 bases respectively, with 13 bases between them. This CDR3 region has 15 residues. CDR3 DNA sequence: TGCGCCAGCAGCCAAGATTCTGGACAGCTGTACGAGCAGTACGTC. Encoded protein: CASSQDSGQLYEQYV.

V gene TRBV4-3 combines with J gene TRBJ2-1; D remains unclear. V gave up 1 base and J gave up 8 bases, with 12 bases separating them. The length of the CDR3 is 14 residues. CDR1 and CDR2 (germline): LGHNA, YSLEER. In DNA form, the CDR3 reads TGCGCCAGCAGCCAAGGGGCAAAGTTTTATGAGCAGTTCTTC. Translated: CASSQGAKFYEQFF.

CDR3 region: CASSLLLAGGPSTDTQYF. The CDR3 region has the DNA TGTGCCAGCAGTTTACTACTAGCGGGAGGCCCTAGCACAGATACGCAGTATTTT. The rearrangement links TRBV27 to TRBJ2-3; the match to TRBD2 covers 12 bases. The V segment lost 2 bases and the J segment 0 bases; nucleotides outside the gene matches: 6. The CDR3 covers 18 residues. Germline CDR1 MNHEY, CDR2 SMNVEV (reference sequence).

This clonotype showed up just a few times. The V and J genes are TRBV4-3 and TRBJ2-7; 7 bases line up with TRBD1. Germline values: CDR1 LGHNA, CDR2 YSLEER. The CDR3 covers 15 residues. V lost 1 base, J lost 4 bases, and 7 bases stayed unmatched. The CDR3: CASSQGWDSSYEQYV. DNA for the CDR3: TGCGCCAGCAGCCAAGGGTGGGACAGCTCATACGAGCAGTACGTC.

This clonotype was detected only a few times. The rearrangement uses TRBV10-3 and TRBJ2-3; D is uncertain. The CDR3 is 14 residues long. Trimming took off 0 bases at V and 4 bases at J, with 8 bases between the two ends. The germline V gene has CDR1 ENHRY and CDR2 SYGVKD. The CDR3 DNA sequence: TGTGCCATCAGTGAGTCGATCGGCTCAGATACGCAGTATTTT. This codes for CAISESIGSDTQYF.

The sample holds many counts of this clonotype. The chain employs TRBV29-1 and TRBJ2-5, with D perhaps TRBD2 (6 bases). This CDR3 contains 12 residues. Germline V CDR1 and CDR2: SQVTM, ANQGSEA. Between the trimmed V and J ends, which lost 1 base and 5 bases, there was a span of 8 bases. CDR3: CSVEGGVETQYF. The CDR3 bases are TGCAGCGTTGAAGGGGGGGTGGAGACCCAGTACTTC.

The genes are TRBV12-3 or TRBV12-4 and TRBJ1-1; D possibly corresponds to TRBD1 (6 bases). The CDR3 sequence is 14 residues long. The V and J ends lost 6 bases and 1 base respectively, with 12 bases between them. The CDR3 coding sequence is TGTGCCAGCAGAACCTACAGGGAGAACACTGAAGCTTTCTTT. It specifies CASRTYRENTEAFF.

The chain uses TRBV11-1 and TRBJ2-5, with D tentatively TRBD2 (5 bases). Per the germline V gene, CDR1 is SGHAT and CDR2 is FQDESV (reference sequence). The CDR3 has 13 amino acids. V gave up 3 bases and J gave up 5 bases, with 10 bases separating them. The CDR3, as DNA: TGTGCCAGCAGCTTTCGGGGTGAGGAGACCCAGTACTTC. Its protein product is CASSFRGEETQYF.

The CDR3 DNA follows: TGCGCCAGCAGCCAAGATCGCGGGACAGGGAATGAAAAACTGTTTTTT. It encodes CASSQDRGTGNEKLFF. V gene TRBV4-1 combines with J gene TRBJ1-4, with TRBD1 matching over 9 bases. The germline CDR1 and CDR2 sequences are MGHRA and YSYEKL. This CDR3 has 16 residues. The J segment lost 5 bases and the V segment lost 0 bases, leaving 4 bases of the junction unmatched.

There are a few counts of this clonotype. V and J are TRBV29-1 and TRBJ1-1, with 8 bases aligning to TRBD1. Germline V gene sequence: CDR1 SQVTM, CDR2 ANQGSEA. The CDR3 sequence is 12 residues long. V shed 6 bases, J shed 6 bases, and the junction held 6 bases outside the gene matches. The CDR3 here is CSVSGGWAEAFF. CDR3 nucleotide sequence: TGCAGCGTATCAGGGGGCTGGGCTGAAGCTTTCTTT. The full variable domain, rest sourced from reference TRBV29-1 and TRBJ1-1, is SAVISQKPSRDICQRGTSLTIQCQVDSQVTMMFWYRQQPGQSLTLIATANQGSEATYESGFVIDKFPISRPNLTFSTLTVSNMSPEDSSIYLCSVSGGWAEAFFGQGTRLTVV.

The sample holds a few counts of this clonotype. The V call is TRBV25-1, the J call TRBJ2-5, with D possibly TRBD1 on 5 matching bases. The V end lost 1 base, the J end lost 6 bases, and 12 bases lay between the germline ends. CDR1 MGHDK and CDR2 SYGVNS come from the germline V gene. The length of the CDR3 is 14 residues. This CDR3 is CASSEFITGKTQYF. The CDR3, as DNA: TGTGCCAGCAGTGAATTTATTACAGGAAAGACCCAGTACTTC.

This clonotype has only a few counts. The chain couples TRBV29-1 to TRBJ1-5; D gene ambiguous. The V and J ends lost 5 bases and 0 bases respectively, with 8 bases between them. The CDR3 runs 13 residues. Germline-derived CDR1 and CDR2 are SQVTM and ANQGSEA. The CDR3 protein is CSVSQNSNQPQHF. CDR3 in DNA: TGCAGCGTTAGTCAGAATAGCAATCAGCCCCAGCATTTT.

This rearrangement joins TRBV12-5 to TRBJ2-3; perhaps D is TRBD1 or TRBD2 (6 bases each). V was shortened by 5 bases and J by 2 bases, with 11 bases between the two germline ends. Germline CDR1 is LGHNT and CDR2 is FRNRAP. The CDR3 extends over 14 amino acids. CDR3: CASGPRDTTDTQYF. The CDR3 coding sequence is TGTGCTAGTGGTCCGCGGGACACCACAGATACGCAGTATTTT.

This clonotype was picked up many times. The rearrangement links TRBV4-3 to TRBJ2-7, with 9 bases identical to TRBD1. The V segment lost 3 bases and the J segment 0 bases; nucleotides outside the gene matches: 6. CDR3 length equals 16 residues. CDR1 LGHNA and CDR2 YSLEER come from the germline V gene. This chain's CDR3 is CASSQQPGQGSYEQYF. The CDR3, as DNA: TGCGCCAGCAGCCAGCAACCGGGACAGGGCTCCTACGAGCAGTACTTC.

This clonotype occurred a few times. V gene TRBV5-1 combines with J gene TRBJ2-4, with D hard to call. The CDR3 consists of 13 residues. Germline V lookup: CDR1 SGHRS, CDR2 YFSETQ. V was trimmed by 1 base and J by 6 bases, leaving 8 bases between them. The DNA of the CDR3 is TGCGCCAGCAGCTTGTCTCCGGGAAACATTCAGTACTTC. This translates into CASSLSPGNIQYF.

The chain couples TRBV12-3 or TRBV12-4 to TRBJ2-1; 8 nucleotides align to TRBD1. The CDR3 runs to 11 residues. V shed 6 bases, J shed 8 bases, and the junction held 0 bases outside the gene matches. This CDR3 is CASRQGDEQFF. The CDR3, as DNA: TGTGCCAGCAGACAGGGGGATGAGCAGTTCTTC.

This clonotype was observed a handful of times. The chain recombines TRBV9 with TRBJ2-1; no firm D call. V lost 4 bases, J lost 6 bases, and 8 bases lay in between. Germline lookup yields CDR1 SGDLS and CDR2 YYNGEE. The CDR3 contains 12 residues. The CDR3 coding sequence is TGTGCCAGCAGCTCAGGTGGCAATGAGCAGTTCTTC. It specifies CASSSGGNEQFF.

The gene calls are TRBV7-3 and TRBJ2-3, with 7 positions matching TRBD2. Germline assignment: CDR1 SGHTA and CDR2 FQGTGA. This CDR3 is 14 amino acids long. V shed 5 bases, J shed 8 bases, and the junction held 10 bases outside the gene matches. In nucleotides, the CDR3 is TGTGCCAGCAGCCGTTCACCGGGACTATCTACGCAGTATTTT. Amino acid sequence: CASSRSPGLSTQYF.

The V call is TRBV3-1, the J call TRBJ2-3; D unresolved. This CDR3 comprises 15 residues. Trimming pared 0 bases from V and 4 bases from J, leaving 11 bases between. Germline V gene sequence: CDR1 LGHDT, CDR2 YNNKEL (reference sequence). CDR3 loop: CASSQDSGPPDTQYF. In DNA form, the CDR3 reads TGTGCCAGCAGCCAAGATTCTGGCCCTCCAGATACGCAGTATTTT.

This clonotype has only a few counts. V is TRBV5-5 and J is TRBJ2-5; possible D gene TRBD1, 5 bases. V was shortened by 5 bases and J by 0 bases, with 8 bases between the two germline ends. CDR3 size: 13 residues. The germline V gene has CDR1 SGHKS and CDR2 YYEKEE (reference sequence). CDR3 protein: CASRGHNQETQYF. CDR3 nucleotides: TGTGCCAGCAGAGGACACAACCAAGAGACCCAGTACTTC.

This clonotype was seen only a few times. This chain connects TRBV27 to TRBJ2-7; D tentatively reads TRBD1 or TRBD2 (5 bases each). This CDR3 is 14 amino acids long. Trimming pared 5 bases from V and 2 bases from J, leaving 13 bases between. Germline V gene sequence: CDR1 MNHEY, CDR2 SMNVEV (reference sequence). This chain's CDR3 is CASSVSGTAYEQYF. CDR3 nucleotide sequence: TGTGCCAGCAGTGTTTCCGGGACGGCCTACGAGCAGTACTTC.

The chain couples TRBV7-9 to TRBJ1-1, with D unclear. Trimming shortened V by 7 bases and J by 0 bases, and 9 bases separated the two germline ends. CDR3 size: 13 residues. CDR1 is SEHNR and CDR2 is FQNEAQ in the germline V gene (reference sequence). In DNA form, the CDR3 reads TGTGCCAGCACTGGATCCGTGAACACTGAAGCTTTCTTT. This sequence encodes CASTGSVNTEAFF.

V is TRBV6-5 and J is TRBJ2-1; TRBD1 might be the D (5 bases). The CDR3 has 14 amino acids. Germline V gene sequence: CDR1 MNHEY, CDR2 SVGAGI. Trimming removed 3 bases from V and 8 bases from J, with 14 bases in between. The CDR3 reads CASSYIQGLDEQFF. In DNA, the CDR3 is TGTGCCAGCAGTTATATCCAGGGCCTGGATGAGCAGTTCTTC.

This clonotype was seen more than once but under ten times. The V gene is TRBV20-1, the J gene TRBJ2-1; D is perhaps TRBD2 (5 bases). The CDR3 totals 15 residues. CDR1 and CDR2 from the germline V gene are DFQATT and SNEGSKA (reference sequence). With 3 bases removed from V and 2 bases from J, the gap between germline ends came to 14 bases. The CDR3 here is CSARTGLPAYNEQFF. The CDR3 bases are TGCAGTGCTAGGACGGGATTGCCCGCCTACAATGAGCAGTTCTTC.